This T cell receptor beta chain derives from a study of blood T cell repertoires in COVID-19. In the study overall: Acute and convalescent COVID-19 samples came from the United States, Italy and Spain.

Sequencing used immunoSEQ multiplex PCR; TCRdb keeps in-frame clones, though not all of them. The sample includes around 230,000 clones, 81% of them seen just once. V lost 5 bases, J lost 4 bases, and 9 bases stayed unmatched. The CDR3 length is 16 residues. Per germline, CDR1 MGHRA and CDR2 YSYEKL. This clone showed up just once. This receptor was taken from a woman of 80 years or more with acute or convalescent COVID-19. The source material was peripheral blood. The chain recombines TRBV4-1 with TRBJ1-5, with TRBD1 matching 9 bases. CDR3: CASSSRTGVGNQPQHF. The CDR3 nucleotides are TGCGCCAGCAGCTCCCGGACAGGGGTCGGTAATCAGCCCCAGCATTTT.